The clone carrying this T cell receptor (beta chain) was counted only a few times. The antigen is not known. The record originates from a study of vaccination and CD4 T cells after COVID-19. Study-wide background: Six males and four females constituted the convalescent cohort, two of whom were Hispanic.

As to time point: late sampling 161 to 241 days after vaccination in three convalescent patients. The treatment denotes: roughly 11-day PBMC culture with coronavirus spike peptide pools or control peptides (ViraFEST assay). The ViraFEST method relied on peptide pools to expand antigen-specific T cells, followed by TCR sequencing. The Oncomine TCR Beta short-read assay sequenced DNA from cultured CD4+ T cells. TCRdb redid the calling of the PCR reads with MiXCR, one entry per CDR3 protein. The sample lists about 21,000 distinct CDR3 sequences; around 33% were seen once. The length of the CDR3 is 13 residues. Germline V CDR1 and CDR2: WNHNN, SYGVQD (reference sequence). Trimming left V 2 bases short and J 4 bases short, with 8 bases between.

The V gene is TRBV10-1, the J gene TRBJ2-5; D is unclear. The source is a human donor who had recovered from COVID-19. This sample comprised CD4+ T cells from blood, cultured in vitro, obtained about 7 months after SARS-CoV-2 vaccination. The CDR3 nucleotides read TGCGCCAGCAGTGAGCTGGTAGGAGAGACCCAGTACTTC. Translating it yields CASSELVGETQYF.